This T cell receptor (beta chain) appears in the sequencing data of a study of T-cell memory formation after mild COVID-19. Germline CDR1 and CDR2: SQVTM and ANQGSEA. The CDR3 runs to 13 residues. J was trimmed by 0 bases and V by 8 bases; bases with no gene match: 5. TCRdb re-analysed the 5' RACE reads in MiXCR, keeping a single row per CDR3 protein. The data contain around 80,000 distinct CDR3 sequences, about 15% of them seen just once; the ten biggest clones take up 31%. The rearrangement uses TRBV29-1 and TRBJ2-7, with 9 bases fitting TRBD2. Sequencing was done on a sample of PBMCs or a T cell subset sorted from them (not recorded which). The clonotype originates from an adult woman who had mild COVID-19 (a few samples of this study predate the infection). Cell type and time point are not known. Here the CDR3 DNA reads TGCAGCTTCCGGACTAGCGACTCCTACGAGCAGTACTTC. Protein: CSFRTSDSYEQYF.